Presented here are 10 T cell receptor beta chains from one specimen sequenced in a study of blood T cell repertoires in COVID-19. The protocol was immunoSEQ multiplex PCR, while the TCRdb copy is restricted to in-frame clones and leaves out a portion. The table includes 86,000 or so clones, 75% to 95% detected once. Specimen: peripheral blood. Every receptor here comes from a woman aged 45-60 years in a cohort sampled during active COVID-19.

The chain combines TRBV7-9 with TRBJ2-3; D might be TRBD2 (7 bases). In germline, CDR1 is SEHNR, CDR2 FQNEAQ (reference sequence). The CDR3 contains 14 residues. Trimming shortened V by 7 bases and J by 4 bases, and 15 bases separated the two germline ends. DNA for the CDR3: TGTGCCAGCACCTCCCTGGGGGGGCCAGATACGCAGTATTTT. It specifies CASTSLGGPDTQYF. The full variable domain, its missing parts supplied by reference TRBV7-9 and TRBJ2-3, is DTGVSQNPRHKITKRGQNVTFRCDPISEHNRLYWYRQTLGQGPEFLTYFQNEAQLEKSRLLSDRFSAERPKGSFSTLEIQRTEQGDSAMYLCASTSLGGPDTQYFGPGTRLTVL.

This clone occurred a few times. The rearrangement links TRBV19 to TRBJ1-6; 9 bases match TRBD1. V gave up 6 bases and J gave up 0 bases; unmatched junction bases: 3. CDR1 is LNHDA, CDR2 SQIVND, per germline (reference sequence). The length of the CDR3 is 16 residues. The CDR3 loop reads CASRGQGTSYNSPLHF. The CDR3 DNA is TGTGCCAGTAGGGGACAGGGTACCTCCTATAATTCACCCCTCCACTTT.

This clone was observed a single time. The chain's CDR3 is CASSQLSYEQYF. Written as DNA, the CDR3 is TGTGCCAGCAGCCAATTATCCTACGAGCAGTACTTC. V is TRBV3-1 (or the pseudogene TRBV3-2) and J is TRBJ2-7; unclear D gene. This CDR3 is built from 12 residues. Germline V gene sequence: CDR1 LGHDT, CDR2 YNNKEL (reference sequence). Trimming removed 2 bases at V and 1 base at J, with 3 bases between.

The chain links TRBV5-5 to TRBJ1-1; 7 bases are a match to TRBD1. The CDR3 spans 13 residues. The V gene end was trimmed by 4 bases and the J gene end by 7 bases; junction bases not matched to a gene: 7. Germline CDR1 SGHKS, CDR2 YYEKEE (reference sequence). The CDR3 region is CASSRQGDHEAFF. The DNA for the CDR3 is TGTGCCAGCAGCCGACAGGGAGATCATGAAGCTTTCTTT.

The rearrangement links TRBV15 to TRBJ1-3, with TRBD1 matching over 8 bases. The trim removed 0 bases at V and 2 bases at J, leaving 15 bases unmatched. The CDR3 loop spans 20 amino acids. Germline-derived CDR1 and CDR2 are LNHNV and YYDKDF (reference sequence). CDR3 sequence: CATSRENRTGRKYPGNTIYF. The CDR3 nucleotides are TGTGCCACCAGCAGAGAAAACAGGACAGGGAGGAAATACCCTGGAAACACCATATATTTT.

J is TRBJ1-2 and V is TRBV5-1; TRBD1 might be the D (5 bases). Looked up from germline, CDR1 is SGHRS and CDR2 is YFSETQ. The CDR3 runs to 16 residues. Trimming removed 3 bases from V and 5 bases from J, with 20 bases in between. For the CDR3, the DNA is TGCGCCAGCAGCTCCGCCCAGGGTCAGGGAGGATATGGCTACACCTTC. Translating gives CASSSAQGQGGYGYTF.

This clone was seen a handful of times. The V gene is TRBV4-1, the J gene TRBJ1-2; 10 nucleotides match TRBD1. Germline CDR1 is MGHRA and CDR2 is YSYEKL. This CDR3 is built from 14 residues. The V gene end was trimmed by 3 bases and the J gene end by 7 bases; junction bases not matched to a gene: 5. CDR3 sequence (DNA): TGCGCCAGCAGCCAGCTGACAGGGGGCGGTGGCTACACCTTC. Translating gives CASSQLTGGGGYTF.

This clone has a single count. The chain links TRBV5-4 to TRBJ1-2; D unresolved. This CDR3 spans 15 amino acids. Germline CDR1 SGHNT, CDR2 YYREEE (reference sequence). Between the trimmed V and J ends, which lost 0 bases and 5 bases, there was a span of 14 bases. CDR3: CASSLGTKKGYGYTF. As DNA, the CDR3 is TGTGCCAGCAGCTTGGGGACTAAAAAGGGATATGGCTACACCTTC. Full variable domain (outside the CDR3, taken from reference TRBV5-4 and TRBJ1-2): ETGVTQSPTHLIKTRGQQVTLRCSSQSGHNTVSWYQQALGQGPQFIFQYYREEENGRGNFPPRFSGLQFPNYSSELNVNALELDDSALYLCASSLGTKKGYGYTFGSGTRLTVV.

CDR3 residues: CASSPRSSSYEQYF. CDR3 DNA sequence: TGTGCCAGCAGTCCCCGGTCGAGCTCCTACGAGCAGTACTTC. The rearrangement uses TRBV27 and TRBJ2-7, with unresolved D. Germline V gives CDR1 MNHEY, CDR2 SMNVEV (reference sequence). The CDR3 extends over 14 amino acids. V was clipped by 5 bases and J by 0 bases, with 11 bases between them.

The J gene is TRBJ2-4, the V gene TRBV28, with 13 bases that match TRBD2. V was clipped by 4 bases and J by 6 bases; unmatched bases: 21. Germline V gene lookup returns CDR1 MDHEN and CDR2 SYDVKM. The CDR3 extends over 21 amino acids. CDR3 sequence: CASSSPPRTSGRIFMPNIQYF. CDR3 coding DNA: TGTGCCAGCAGTTCCCCCCCTAGGACTAGCGGGAGAATCTTCATGCCAAACATTCAGTACTTC.